This TCR beta chain emerged from a study of blood T cells in healthy people across ages. Points from the study as a whole: Age brought a roughly linear fall in TCR beta diversity measured per million T cells.

V trimming: 2 bases; J trimming: 11 bases; junction bases outside the gene matches: 15. CDR3 length: 15 residues. CDR1 and CDR2 (germline): SGHRS, YFSETQ. About this clonotype: Its antigen is still unknown.

Using a J-beta primer mix together with a sample-barcoded 5' primer, a second PCR was run for about 6 to 11 cycles. With 12 random nucleotides, a template-switch adaptor tagged each individual cDNA molecule. TCRdb re-derived calls from the 5' RACE reads in MiXCR, one entry per CDR3 protein. The top ten hold approximately 12% of the sample, which has 650,000 to 1,000,000 distinct CDR3 sequences, about 34% seen once. The chain couples TRBV5-1 to TRBJ2-5; 7 bases agree with TRBD1. The receptor was isolated from a man between 18 and 35 years old in good health. What was sequenced was blood. CDR3 sequence reads: CASSLEPGTVDEQYF. The DNA for the CDR3 is TGCGCCAGCAGCTTAGAACCCGGGACAGTAGATGAGCAGTACTTC. Variable domain in full (rest from reference TRBV5-1 and TRBJ2-5): KAGVTQTPRYLIKTRGQQVTLSCSPISGHRSVSWYQQTPGQGLQFLFEYFSETQRNKGNFPGRFSGRQFSNSRSEMNVSTLELGDSALYLCASSLEPGTVDEQYFGPGTRLLVL.